This T cell receptor beta chain derives from a study of T cell repertoires and HLA-DP antigens (dated 2018 in TCRdb). Looking at the study overall: The study used an in vitro model of CD4+ T cell alloreactivity against allogeneic HLA-DP presented by transduced HeLa cells. The two alloantigens modelled structurally similar versus dissimilar alloantigens, differing from self at one and 9 to 11 peptide-binding groove amino acids, respectively. The three donors, two male and one female, ranged from the 18-to-29 to the 60-to-69 age band. The average DNA input was roughly 220 ng for sorted CD137+CD4+ samples versus 900 to 1,500 ng for pre-culture CD4+ samples. General findings and caveats noted by the study authors: An average cumulative frequency of around 35% against one allele and about 46% against the other was found for clones undetected before culture. The naive and memory CD4+ repertoires were not analysed as separate populations. Limitations were identified as the inclusion of only a few donors, the use of a non-physiological HeLa antigen-presenting system, and the use of total CD4+ responder cells. Similar clonality (approximately 0.36) was observed for sorted CD137+ cells against both alloantigens, and this clonality was much higher than that observed in pre-culture samples (around 0.041).

Untouched CD4+ T cells were isolated from Ficoll-separated PBMC by magnetic bead negative selection, reaching an average purity of roughly 98%. Magnetic beads were used to isolate untouched CD4+ T cells from Ficoll-separated PBMC, giving roughly 98% purity with negligible CD8+ contamination. Peripheral blood mononuclear cells were supplied by the buffy coats of a few healthy blood donors, who served as the study donors. CMV seronegative status was shared by all three donors. The DNeasy Blood & Tissue Kit was used to extract genomic DNA. TCRB sequencing was performed on genomic DNA from sorted CD137+CD4+ cells and pre-culture CD4+ baseline samples from each subject. Worth noting for this clone: The antigen it recognizes is unknown. No clone much larger than this one lies a single base away; base qualities are absent.

TCRB CDR3 regions were amplified with the immunoSEQ multiplex PCR using forward primers for 54 TRBV segments and reverse primers for 13 TRBJ segments. For pre-culture CD4+ samples, sequencing was done at deep resolution with a target of 200,000 to 250,000 T cell genomes. Sequencing of the amplicons was done on an Illumina HiSeq System, giving 87 bp reads that spanned the CDR3. From the authors' description of their analysis: Reads were corrected for PCR and sequencing errors, and CDR3 regions were defined by alignment to IMGT reference sequences. Template and unique rearrangement counts were estimated using synthetic template pools. Clonality was computed by subtracting Pielou's evenness from 1. The Daley-Smith estimator was used to estimate richness. Morisita's index was used to measure repertoire overlap. Clones present in cultured samples but not detected in the pre-culture repertoire of the same donor were defined as low-abundance clones. TCRdb carries this immuneACCESS record with in-frame sequences only. Its versions omit some clonotypes, under half of them owing to an unresolved V gene in the studies checked, with the rest unexplained. The DNA was the basis for D and trimming; V, J and clone size are from that table. This sample has 75,000 to 90,000 clones in its table, and around nine tenths of those were observed once. About 1.8% of the sample rests with the top ten.

Sequenced material: CD4+ T cells from PBMCs. The clonotype comes from a man aged 50 to 60 in good health and CMV-seronegative.

The CDR3 protein is CASSLSGGSGYTF. The bases are TGTGCCAGCAGCTTATCTGGGGGTTCTGGCTACACCTTC. In this chain, TRBV11-2 is recombined with TRBJ1-2, with TRBD1 tentatively as D gene (5 bases match). Based on the germline V gene, the CDR1 and CDR2 sequences are SGHAT and FQNNGV. V is reduced by 2 bases and J by 7 bases, leaving a spacing of 11 bases between them. Including the terminal cysteine and phenylalanine, the CDR3 comprises 13 residues. The only DNA kept is the CDR3, 39 bases in frame from the first base. Here the CDR3 is joined to the reference TRBV11-2 and TRBJ1-2 genes, and the full variable domain is: EAGVAQSPRYKIIEKRQSVAFWCNPISGHATLYWYQQILGQGPKLLIQFQNNGVVDDSQLPKDRFSAERLKGVDSTLKIQPAKLEDSAVYLCASSLSGGSGYTFGSGTRLTVV.